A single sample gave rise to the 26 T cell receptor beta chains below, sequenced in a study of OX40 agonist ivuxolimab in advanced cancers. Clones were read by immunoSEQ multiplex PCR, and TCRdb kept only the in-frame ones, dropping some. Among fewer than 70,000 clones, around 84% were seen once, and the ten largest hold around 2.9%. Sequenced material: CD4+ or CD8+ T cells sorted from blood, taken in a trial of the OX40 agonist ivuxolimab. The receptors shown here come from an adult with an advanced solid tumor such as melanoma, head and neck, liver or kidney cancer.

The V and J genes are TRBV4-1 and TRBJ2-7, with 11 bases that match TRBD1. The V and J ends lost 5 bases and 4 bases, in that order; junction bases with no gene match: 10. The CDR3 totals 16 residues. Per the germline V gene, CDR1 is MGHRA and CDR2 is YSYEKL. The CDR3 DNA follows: TGCGCCAGCAGCTACCTCTTAGGACAGGGGGCTTACGAGCAGTACTTC. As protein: CASSYLLGQGAYEQYF.

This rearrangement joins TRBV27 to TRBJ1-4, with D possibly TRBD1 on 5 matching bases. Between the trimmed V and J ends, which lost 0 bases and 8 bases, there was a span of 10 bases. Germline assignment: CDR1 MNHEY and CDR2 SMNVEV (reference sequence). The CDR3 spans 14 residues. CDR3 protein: CASSLSGGDEKLFF. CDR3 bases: TGTGCCAGCAGTTTATCTGGGGGTGACGAAAAACTGTTTTTT.

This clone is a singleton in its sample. The CDR3 sequence is CASSTGLAGGNGWETQYF. The CDR3 nucleotides read TGTGCCAGTAGTACTGGACTAGCGGGAGGGAACGGGTGGGAGACCCAGTACTTC. This chain connects TRBV19 to TRBJ2-5, with 15 positions matching TRBD2. V lost 4 bases and J lost 5; bases outside the gene matches: 11. From germline, CDR1 is LNHDA and CDR2 SQIVND (reference sequence). The CDR3 is made up of 18 amino acids.

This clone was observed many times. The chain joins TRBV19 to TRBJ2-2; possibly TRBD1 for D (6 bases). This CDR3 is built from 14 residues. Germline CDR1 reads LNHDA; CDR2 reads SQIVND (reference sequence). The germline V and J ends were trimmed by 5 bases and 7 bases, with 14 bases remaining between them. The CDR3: CASSLGALRGELFF. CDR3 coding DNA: TGTGCCAGTAGTCTGGGGGCTTTGCGCGGGGAGCTGTTTTTT. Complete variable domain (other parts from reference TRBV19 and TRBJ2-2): DGGITQSPKYLFRKEGQNVTLSCEQNLNHDAMYWYRQDPGQGLRLIYYSQIVNDFQKGDIAEGYSVSREKKESFPLTVTSAQKNPTAFYLCASSLGALRGELFFGEGSRLTVL.

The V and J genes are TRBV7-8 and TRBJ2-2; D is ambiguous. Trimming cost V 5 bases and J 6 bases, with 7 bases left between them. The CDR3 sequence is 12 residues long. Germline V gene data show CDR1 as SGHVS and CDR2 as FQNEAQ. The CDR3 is CASSPTPGELFF. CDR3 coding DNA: TGTGCCAGCAGCCCGACCCCCGGGGAGCTGTTTTTT.

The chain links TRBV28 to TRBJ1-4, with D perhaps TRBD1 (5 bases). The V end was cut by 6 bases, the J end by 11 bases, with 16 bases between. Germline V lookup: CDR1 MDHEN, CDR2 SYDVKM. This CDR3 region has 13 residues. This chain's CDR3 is CASSGDLRDKLFF. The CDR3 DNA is TGTGCCAGCAGCGGGGACCTCCGGGACAAACTGTTTTTT.

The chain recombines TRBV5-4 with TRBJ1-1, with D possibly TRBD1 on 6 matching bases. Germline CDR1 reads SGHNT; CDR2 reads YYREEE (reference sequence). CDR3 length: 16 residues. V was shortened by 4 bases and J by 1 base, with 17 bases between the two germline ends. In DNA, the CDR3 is TGTGCCAGCAGCGAAATCAGGGGATCGTGGAACACTGAAGCTTTCTTT. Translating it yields CASSEIRGSWNTEAFF.

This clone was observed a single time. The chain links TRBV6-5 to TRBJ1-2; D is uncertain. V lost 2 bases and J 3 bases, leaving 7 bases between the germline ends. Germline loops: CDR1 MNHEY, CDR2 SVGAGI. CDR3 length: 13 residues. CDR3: CASSYGFDYGYTF. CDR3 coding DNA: TGTGCCAGCAGTTACGGGTTCGACTATGGCTACACCTTC.

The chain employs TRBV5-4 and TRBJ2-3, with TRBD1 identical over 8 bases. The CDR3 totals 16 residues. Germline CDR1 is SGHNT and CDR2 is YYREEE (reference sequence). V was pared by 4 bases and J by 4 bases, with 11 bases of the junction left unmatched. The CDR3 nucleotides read TGTGCCAGCAGCGCTGCGCCGGGACAGGCGTCAGATACGCAGTATTTT. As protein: CASSAAPGQASDTQYF.

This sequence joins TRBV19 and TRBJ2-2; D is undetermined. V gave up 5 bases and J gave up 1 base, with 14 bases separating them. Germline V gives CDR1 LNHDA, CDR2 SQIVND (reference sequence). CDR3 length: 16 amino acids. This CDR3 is CASSAKRQVNTGELFF. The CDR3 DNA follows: TGTGCCAGTAGTGCTAAGAGGCAGGTGAACACCGGGGAGCTGTTTTTT.

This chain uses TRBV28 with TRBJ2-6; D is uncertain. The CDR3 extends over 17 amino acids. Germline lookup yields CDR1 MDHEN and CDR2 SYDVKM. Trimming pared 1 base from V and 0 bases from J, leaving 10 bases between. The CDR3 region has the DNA TGTGCCAGCAGTTTATATCGGGTCAACTCTGGGGCCAACGTCCTGACTTTC. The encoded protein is CASSLYRVNSGANVLTF.

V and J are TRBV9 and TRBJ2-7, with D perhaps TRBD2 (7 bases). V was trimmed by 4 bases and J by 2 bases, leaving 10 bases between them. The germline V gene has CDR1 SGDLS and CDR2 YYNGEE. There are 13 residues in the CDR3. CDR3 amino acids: CASSKGGAYEQYF. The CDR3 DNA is TGTGCCAGCAGCAAGGGGGGGGCCTACGAGCAGTACTTC.

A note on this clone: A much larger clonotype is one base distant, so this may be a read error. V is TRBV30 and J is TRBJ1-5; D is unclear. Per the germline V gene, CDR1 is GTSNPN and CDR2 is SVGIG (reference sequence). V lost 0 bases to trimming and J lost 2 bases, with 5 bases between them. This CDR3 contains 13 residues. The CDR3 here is CAWSVRGNQPQHF. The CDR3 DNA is TGTGCCTGGAGTGTACGGGGCAATCAGCCCCAGCATTTT.

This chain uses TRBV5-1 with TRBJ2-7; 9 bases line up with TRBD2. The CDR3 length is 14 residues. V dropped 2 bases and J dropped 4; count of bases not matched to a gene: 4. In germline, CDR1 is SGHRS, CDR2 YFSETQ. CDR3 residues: CASSFIAGAYEQYF. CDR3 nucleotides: TGCGCCAGCAGCTTTATAGCGGGAGCGTACGAGCAGTACTTC. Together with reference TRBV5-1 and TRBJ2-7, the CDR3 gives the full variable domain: KAGVTQTPRYLIKTRGQQVTLSCSPISGHRSVSWYQQTPGQGLQFLFEYFSETQRNKGNFPGRFSGRQFSNSRSEMNVSTLELGDSALYLCASSFIAGAYEQYFGPGTRLTVT.

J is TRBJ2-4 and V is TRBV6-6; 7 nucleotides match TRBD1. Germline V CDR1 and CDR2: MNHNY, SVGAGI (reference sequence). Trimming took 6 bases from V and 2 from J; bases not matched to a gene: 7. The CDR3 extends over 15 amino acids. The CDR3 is CASSPGGMPKNIQYF. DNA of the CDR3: TGTGCCAGCAGCCCAGGGGGTATGCCCAAAAACATTCAGTACTTC.

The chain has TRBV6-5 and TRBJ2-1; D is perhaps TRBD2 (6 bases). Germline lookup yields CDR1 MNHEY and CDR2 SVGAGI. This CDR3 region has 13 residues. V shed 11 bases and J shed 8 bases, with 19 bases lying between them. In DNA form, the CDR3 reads TGTGCCGATGCGGACTACTGGAACGATGAGCAGTTCTTC. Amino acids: CADADYWNDEQFF.

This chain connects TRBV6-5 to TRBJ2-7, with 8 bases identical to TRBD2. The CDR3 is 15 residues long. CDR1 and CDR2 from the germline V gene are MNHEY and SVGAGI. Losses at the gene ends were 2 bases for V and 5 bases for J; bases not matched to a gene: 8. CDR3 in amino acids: CASSYNPGGPHEQYF. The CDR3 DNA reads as TGTGCCAGCAGTTACAACCCGGGAGGGCCTCACGAGCAGTACTTC.

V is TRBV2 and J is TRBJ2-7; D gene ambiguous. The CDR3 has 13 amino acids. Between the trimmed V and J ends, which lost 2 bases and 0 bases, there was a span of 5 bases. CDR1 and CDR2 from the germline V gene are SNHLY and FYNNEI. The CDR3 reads CASSEPTSYEQYF. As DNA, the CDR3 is TGTGCCAGCAGTGAACCCACCTCCTACGAGCAGTACTTC.

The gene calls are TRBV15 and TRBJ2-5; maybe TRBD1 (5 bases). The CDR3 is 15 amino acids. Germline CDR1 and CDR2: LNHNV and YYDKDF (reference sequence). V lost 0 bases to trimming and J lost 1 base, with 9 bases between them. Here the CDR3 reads CATSRDRVAQETQYF. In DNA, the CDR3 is TGTGCCACCAGCAGAGACAGGGTTGCCCAAGAGACCCAGTACTTC.

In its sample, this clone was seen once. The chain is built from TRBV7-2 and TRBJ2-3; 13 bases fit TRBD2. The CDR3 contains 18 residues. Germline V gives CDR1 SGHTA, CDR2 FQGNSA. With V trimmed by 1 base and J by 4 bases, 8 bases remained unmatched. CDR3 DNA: TGTGCCAGCAGCTTAGGCCCGACTAGCGGGAGGTCGCCAGATACGCAGTATTTT. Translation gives CASSLGPTSGRSPDTQYF.

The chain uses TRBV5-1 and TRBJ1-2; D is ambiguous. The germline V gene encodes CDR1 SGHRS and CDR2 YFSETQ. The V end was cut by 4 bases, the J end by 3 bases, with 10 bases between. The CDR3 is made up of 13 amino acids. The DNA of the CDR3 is TGCGCCAGCAGCCCAGGCGGTTACTATGGCTACACCTTC. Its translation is CASSPGGYYGYTF.

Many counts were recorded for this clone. CDR3 DNA: TGTGCCATCAGTGACACACAGGGGGTATCTACGCAGTATTTT. Translation gives CAISDTQGVSTQYF. The J gene is TRBJ2-3, the V gene TRBV10-3; TRBD1 matches 8 bases. The CDR3 has 14 amino acids. Germline V gives CDR1 ENHRY, CDR2 SYGVKD. V gave up 3 bases and J gave up 8 bases; unmatched junction bases: 7.

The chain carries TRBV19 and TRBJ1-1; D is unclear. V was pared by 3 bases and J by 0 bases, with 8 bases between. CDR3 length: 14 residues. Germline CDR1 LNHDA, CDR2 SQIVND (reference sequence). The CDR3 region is CASSIGQLNTEAFF. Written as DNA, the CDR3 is TGTGCCAGTAGTATTGGGCAGTTGAACACTGAAGCTTTCTTT.

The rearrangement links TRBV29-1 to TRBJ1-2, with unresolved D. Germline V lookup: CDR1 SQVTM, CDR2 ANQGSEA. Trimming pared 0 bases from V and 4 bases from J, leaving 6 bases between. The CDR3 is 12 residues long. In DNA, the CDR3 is TGCAGCGTTGAAGATCCTGCCTATGGCTACACCTTC. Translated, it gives CSVEDPAYGYTF.

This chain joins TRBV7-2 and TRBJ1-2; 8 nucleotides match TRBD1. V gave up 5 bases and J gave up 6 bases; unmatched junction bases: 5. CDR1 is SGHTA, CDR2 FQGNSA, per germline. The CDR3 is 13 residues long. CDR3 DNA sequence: TGTGCCAGCAGCACCGACAGGGGCGATGGCTACACCTTC. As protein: CASSTDRGDGYTF. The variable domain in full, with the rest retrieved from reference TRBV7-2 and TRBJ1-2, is GAGVSQSPSNKVTEKGKDVELRCDPISGHTALYWYRQSLGQGLEFLIYFQGNSAPDKSGLPSDRFSAERTGGSVSTLTIQRTQQEDSAVYLCASSTDRGDGYTFGSGTRLTVV.

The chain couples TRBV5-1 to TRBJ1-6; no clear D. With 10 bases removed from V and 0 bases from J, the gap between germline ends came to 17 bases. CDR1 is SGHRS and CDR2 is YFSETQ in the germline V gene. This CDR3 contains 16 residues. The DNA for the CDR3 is TGCGCCGGCCGGATGGCGAGGAGCTCCTATAATTCACCCCTCCACTTT. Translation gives CAGRMARSSYNSPLHF.